The clone carrying this T cell receptor beta chain was seen only once. Antigen specificity is unknown. The sample originates from a study of CD8+ T cells in alopecia areata. As to treatment: oral pan-JAK inhibitor, 5-10 mg twice daily. RNA was isolated and reverse transcribed to cDNA, the sequencing template. Repertoires were generated with immunoSEQ multiplex PCR, while TCRdb's copy carries only in-frame clones and drops some. The sample lists about 200,000 clones; 50% to 70% were seen once. There are 15 residues in the CDR3. The junction had 8 bases not matched to a gene; V was cut back by 3 bases and J by 4 bases. CDR1 SGDLS and CDR2 YYNGEE come from the germline V gene. Overall study results and limits: Amid tofacitinib therapy, many expanded lesional clones stayed present in scalp and blood.

The chain is built from TRBV9 and TRBJ1-1; TRBD1 agrees at 8 bases. This receptor was identified in a human donor with alopecia areata. Source: CD4+ T cells sorted from blood, taken at week 4, from a patient treated with tofacitinib. The CDR3 loop reads CASSGRTGTGTEAFF. CDR3 DNA sequence: TGTGCCAGCAGCGGACGGACAGGGACGGGCACTGAAGCTTTCTTT. The variable domain in full, with the rest retrieved from reference TRBV9 and TRBJ1-1, is DSGVTQTPKHLITATGQRVTLRCSPRSGDLSVYWYQQSLDQGLQFLIQYYNGEERAKGNILERFSAQQFPDLHSELNLSSLELGDSALYFCASSGRTGTGTEAFFGQGTRLTVV.